This T cell receptor (beta chain) is from a study of OX40 agonist ivuxolimab in advanced cancers. Data came from immunoSEQ multiplex PCR; TCRdb stores just in-frame clones and leaves some out. The sample holds 37,000 or so clones, about 85% seen once. This clone has more than one count but fewer than ten. Its specificity is not known. The germline V and J ends were trimmed by 3 bases and 5 bases, with 20 bases remaining between them. CDR3 length equals 17 residues. Per germline, CDR1 LGHNT and CDR2 FRNRAP. Whole-study findings and limits: Undetermined was the antigen specificity of the expanded peripheral T cells.

The specimen was CD4+ or CD8+ T cells sorted from blood, collected in a trial of the OX40 agonist ivuxolimab. This sequence joins TRBV12-5 and TRBJ1-5; D gene ambiguous. The source is an adult with an advanced solid tumor such as melanoma, head and neck, liver or kidney cancer. The CDR3 loop is CASGFLPSGGVDQPQHF. The CDR3 bases are TGTGCTAGTGGTTTCCTTCCCTCCGGTGGGGTTGATCAGCCCCAGCATTTT.